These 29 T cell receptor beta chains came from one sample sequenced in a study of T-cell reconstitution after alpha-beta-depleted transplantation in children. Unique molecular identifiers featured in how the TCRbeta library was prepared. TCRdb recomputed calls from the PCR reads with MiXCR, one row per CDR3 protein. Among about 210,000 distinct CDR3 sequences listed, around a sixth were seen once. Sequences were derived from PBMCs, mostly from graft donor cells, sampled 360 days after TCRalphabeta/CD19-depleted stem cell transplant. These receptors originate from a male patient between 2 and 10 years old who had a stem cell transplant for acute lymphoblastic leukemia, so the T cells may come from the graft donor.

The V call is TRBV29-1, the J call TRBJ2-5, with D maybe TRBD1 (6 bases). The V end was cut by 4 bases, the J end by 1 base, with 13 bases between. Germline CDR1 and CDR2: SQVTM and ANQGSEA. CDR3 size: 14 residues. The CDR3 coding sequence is TGCAGCGTTGCCCACAGGGAATCCCAAGAGACCCAGTACTTC. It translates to CSVAHRESQETQYF.

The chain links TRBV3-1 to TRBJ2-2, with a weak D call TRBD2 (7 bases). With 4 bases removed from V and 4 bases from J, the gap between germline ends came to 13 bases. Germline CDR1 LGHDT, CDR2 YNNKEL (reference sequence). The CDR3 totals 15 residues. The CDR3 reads CASSLSGGFTGELFF. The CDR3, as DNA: TGTGCCAGCAGCCTCTCGGGGGGCTTCACCGGGGAGCTGTTTTTT.

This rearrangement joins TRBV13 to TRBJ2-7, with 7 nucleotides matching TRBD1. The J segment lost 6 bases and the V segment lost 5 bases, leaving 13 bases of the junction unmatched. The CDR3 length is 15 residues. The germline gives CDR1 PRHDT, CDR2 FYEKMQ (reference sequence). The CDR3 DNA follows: TGTGCCAGCAGCCCAAGGGGGCAGGGCGATCGCGAGCAGTACTTC. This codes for CASSPRGQGDREQYF.

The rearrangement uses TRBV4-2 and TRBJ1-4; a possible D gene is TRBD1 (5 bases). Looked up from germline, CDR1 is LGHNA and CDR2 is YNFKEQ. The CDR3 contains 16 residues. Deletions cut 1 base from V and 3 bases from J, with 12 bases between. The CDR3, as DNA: TGTGCCAGCAGCCAAGCGGGGGGGTTCGCTAATGAAAAACTGTTTTTT. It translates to CASSQAGGFANEKLFF.

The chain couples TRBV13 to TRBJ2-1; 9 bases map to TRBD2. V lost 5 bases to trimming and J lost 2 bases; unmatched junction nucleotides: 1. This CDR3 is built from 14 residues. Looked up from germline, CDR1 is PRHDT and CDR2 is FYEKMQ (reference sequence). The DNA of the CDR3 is TGTGCCAGCAGCCAGCGGGGGGCCTACAATGAGCAGTTCTTC. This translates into CASSQRGAYNEQFF.

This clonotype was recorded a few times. CDR3 coding DNA: TGTGCCAGCAACCTCATTGAGACCACAGATACGCAGTATTTT. Protein: CASNLIETTDTQYF. The chain carries TRBV7-9 and TRBJ2-3; D not certain. Trimming took off 7 bases at V and 2 bases at J, with 13 bases between the two ends. Germline CDR1 is SEHNR and CDR2 is FQNEAQ (reference sequence). The CDR3 has 14 amino acids. Complete variable domain (other parts from reference TRBV7-9 and TRBJ2-3): DTGVSQNPRHKITKRGQNVTFRCDPISEHNRLYWYRQTLGQGPEFLTYFQNEAQLEKSRLLSDRFSAERPKGSFSTLEIQRTEQGDSAMYLCASNLIETTDTQYFGPGTRLTVL.

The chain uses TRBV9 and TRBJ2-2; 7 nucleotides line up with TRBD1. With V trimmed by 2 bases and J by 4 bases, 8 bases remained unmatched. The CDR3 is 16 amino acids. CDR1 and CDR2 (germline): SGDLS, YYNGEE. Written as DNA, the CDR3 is TGTGCCAGCAGCGTGCAATCGGGACAGCCCACCGGGGAGCTGTTTTTT. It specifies CASSVQSGQPTGELFF.

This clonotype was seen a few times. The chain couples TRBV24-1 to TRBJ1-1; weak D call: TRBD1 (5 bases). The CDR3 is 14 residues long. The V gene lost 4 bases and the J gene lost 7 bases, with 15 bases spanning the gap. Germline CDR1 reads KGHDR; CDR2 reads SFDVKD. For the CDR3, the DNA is TGTGCCACCAGTGAAAGTAGGGGCGGGAGTGAAGCTTTCTTT. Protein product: CATSESRGGSEAFF.

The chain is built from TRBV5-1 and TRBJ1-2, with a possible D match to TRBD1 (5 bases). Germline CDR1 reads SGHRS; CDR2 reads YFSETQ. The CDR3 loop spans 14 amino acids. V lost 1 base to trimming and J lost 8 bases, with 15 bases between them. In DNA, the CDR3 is TGCGCCAGCAGCTTGACGCAGGGTTGGAGGGGCTACACCTTC. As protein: CASSLTQGWRGYTF.

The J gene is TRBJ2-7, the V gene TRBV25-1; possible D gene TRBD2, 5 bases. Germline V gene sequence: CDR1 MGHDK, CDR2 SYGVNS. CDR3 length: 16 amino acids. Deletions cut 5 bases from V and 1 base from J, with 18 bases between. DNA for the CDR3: TGTGCCAGCAGTCGGGTGGGAGCCACCTTTTCCTACGAGCAGTACTTC. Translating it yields CASSRVGATFSYEQYF.

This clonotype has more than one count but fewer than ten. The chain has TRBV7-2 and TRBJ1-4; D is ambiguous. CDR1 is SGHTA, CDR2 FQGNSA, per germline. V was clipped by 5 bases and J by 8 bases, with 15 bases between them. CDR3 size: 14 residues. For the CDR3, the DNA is TGTGCCAGCAGCCTTAGGCGGGTTGGGGAAAAACTGTTTTTT. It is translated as CASSLRRVGEKLFF.

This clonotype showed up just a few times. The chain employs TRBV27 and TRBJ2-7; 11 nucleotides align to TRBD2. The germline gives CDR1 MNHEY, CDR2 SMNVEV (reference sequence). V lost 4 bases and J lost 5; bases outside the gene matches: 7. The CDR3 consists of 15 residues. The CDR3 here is CASSSRLAGFNEQYF. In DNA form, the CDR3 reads TGTGCCAGCAGTTCCCGACTAGCGGGGTTCAACGAGCAGTACTTC.

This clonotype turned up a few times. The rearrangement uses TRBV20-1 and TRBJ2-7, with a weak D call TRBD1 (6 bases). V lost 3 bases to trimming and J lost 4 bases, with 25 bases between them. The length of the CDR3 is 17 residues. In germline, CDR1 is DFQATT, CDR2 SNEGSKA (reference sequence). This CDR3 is CSASGREGRDTQYEQYF. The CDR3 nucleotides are TGCAGTGCTAGCGGCCGTGAAGGACGGGACACTCAATACGAGCAGTACTTC.

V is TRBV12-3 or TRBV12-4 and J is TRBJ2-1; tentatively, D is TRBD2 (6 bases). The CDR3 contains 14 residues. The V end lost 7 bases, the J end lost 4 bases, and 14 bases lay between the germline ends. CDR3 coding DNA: TGTGCCAGCACCGCATGGACTATTTACAATGAGCAGTTCTTC. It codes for CASTAWTIYNEQFF.

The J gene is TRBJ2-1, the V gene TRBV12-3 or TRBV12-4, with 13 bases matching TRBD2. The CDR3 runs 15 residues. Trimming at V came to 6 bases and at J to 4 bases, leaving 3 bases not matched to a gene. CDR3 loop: CASRPLAGGYNEQFF. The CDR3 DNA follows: TGTGCCAGCAGACCACTAGCGGGGGGGTACAATGAGCAGTTCTTC.

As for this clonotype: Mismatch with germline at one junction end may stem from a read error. CDR3 sequence reads: CATSRVIRGLSLLHF. The DNA for the CDR3 is TGTGCCACCAGCAGAGTTATCCGGGGCCTCTCACTCCTCCACTTT. The chain has TRBV15 and TRBJ1-6, with a weak D call TRBD1 (5 bases). The CDR3 has 15 residues. Germline CDR1 LNHNV, CDR2 YYDKDF (reference sequence).

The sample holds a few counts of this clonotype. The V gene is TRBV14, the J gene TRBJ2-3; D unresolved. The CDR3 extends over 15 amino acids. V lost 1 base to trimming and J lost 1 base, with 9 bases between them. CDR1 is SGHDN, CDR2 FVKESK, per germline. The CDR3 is CASSQGYSGTDTQYF. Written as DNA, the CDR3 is TGTGCCAGCAGCCAAGGTTACAGTGGCACAGATACGCAGTATTTT.

CDR3 sequence (DNA): TGCAGTGCTACCCCTGTCGGAGCGGGGGGTCGGAAGTTCTTC. Residues: CSATPVGAGGRKFF. This chain joins TRBV20-1 and TRBJ2-1, with 9 bases matching TRBD2. Germline CDR1 is DFQATT and CDR2 is SNEGSKA (reference sequence). The CDR3 length is 14 residues. V was pared by 4 bases and J by 14 bases, with 15 bases of the junction left unmatched.

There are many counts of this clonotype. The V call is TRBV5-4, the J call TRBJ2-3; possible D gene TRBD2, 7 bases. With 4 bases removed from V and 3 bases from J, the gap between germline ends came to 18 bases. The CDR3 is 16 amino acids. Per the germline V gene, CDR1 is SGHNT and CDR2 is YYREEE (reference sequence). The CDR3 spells CASSPNGGGSTDTQYF. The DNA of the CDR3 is TGTGCCAGCAGCCCGAACGGCGGGGGCTCTACAGATACGCAGTATTTT.

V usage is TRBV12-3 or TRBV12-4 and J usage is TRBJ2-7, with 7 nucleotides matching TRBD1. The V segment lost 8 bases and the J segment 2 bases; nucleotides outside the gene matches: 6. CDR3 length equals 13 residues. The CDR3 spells CASADDRAYEQYF. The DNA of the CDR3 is TGTGCCAGCGCGGACGACAGGGCCTACGAGCAGTACTTC.

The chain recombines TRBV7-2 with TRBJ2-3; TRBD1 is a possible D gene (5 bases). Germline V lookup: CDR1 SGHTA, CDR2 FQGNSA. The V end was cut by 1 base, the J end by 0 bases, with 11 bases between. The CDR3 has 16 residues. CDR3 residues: CASSLGGRASTDTQYF. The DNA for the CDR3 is TGTGCCAGCAGCTTAGGGGGCAGAGCTAGCACAGATACGCAGTATTTT.

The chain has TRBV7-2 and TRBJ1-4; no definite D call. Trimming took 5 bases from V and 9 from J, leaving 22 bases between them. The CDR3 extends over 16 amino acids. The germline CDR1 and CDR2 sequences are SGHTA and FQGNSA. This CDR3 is CASSAPGDSNSKKLFF. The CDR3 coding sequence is TGTGCCAGCAGCGCCCCGGGAGATAGTAATTCGAAAAAACTGTTTTTT.

The CDR3 bases are TGTGCCAGCAGTGAAGGAGGCAGGGACTACGAGCAGTACTTC. It codes for CASSEGGRDYEQYF. This rearrangement joins TRBV25-1 to TRBJ2-7; D possibly uses TRBD1 or TRBD2 (5 bases each). The V end was cut by 2 bases, the J end by 3 bases, with 11 bases between. CDR1 and CDR2 from the germline V gene are MGHDK and SYGVNS. The CDR3 length is 14 residues.

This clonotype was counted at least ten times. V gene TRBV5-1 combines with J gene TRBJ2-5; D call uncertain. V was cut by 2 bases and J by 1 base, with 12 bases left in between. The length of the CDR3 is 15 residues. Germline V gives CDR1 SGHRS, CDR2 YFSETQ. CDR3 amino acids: CASSLFPGGQETQYF. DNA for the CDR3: TGCGCCAGCAGCTTATTTCCGGGCGGCCAAGAGACCCAGTACTTC.

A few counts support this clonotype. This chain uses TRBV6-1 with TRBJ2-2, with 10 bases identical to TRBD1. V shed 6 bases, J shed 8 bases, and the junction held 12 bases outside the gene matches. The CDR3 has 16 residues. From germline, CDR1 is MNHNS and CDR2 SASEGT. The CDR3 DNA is TGTGCCAGCAGACACGACAGGGGGCGAATTCCGGGGGAGCTGTTTTTT. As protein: CASRHDRGRIPGELFF.

CDR3 bases: TGCAGTGCTAGTAGCCCGGGACTAGCATATAACAATGAGCAGTTCTTC. It yields the protein CSASSPGLAYNNEQFF. The V and J genes are TRBV20-1 and TRBJ2-1, with 9 bases that match TRBD2. V lost 3 bases, J lost 5 bases, and 11 bases stayed unmatched. Germline V gives CDR1 DFQATT, CDR2 SNEGSKA (reference sequence). This CDR3 spans 16 amino acids.

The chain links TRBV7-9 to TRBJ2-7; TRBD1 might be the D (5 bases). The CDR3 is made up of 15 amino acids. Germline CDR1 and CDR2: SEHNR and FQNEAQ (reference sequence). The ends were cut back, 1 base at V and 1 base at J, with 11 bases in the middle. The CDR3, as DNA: TGTGCCAGCAGCTTAGATAGGGGTGAGTCCTACGAGCAGTACTTC. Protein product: CASSLDRGESYEQYF. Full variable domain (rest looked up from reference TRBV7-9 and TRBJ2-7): DTGVSQNPRHKITKRGQNVTFRCDPISEHNRLYWYRQTLGQGPEFLTYFQNEAQLEKSRLLSDRFSAERPKGSFSTLEIQRTEQGDSAMYLCASSLDRGESYEQYFGPGTRLTVT.

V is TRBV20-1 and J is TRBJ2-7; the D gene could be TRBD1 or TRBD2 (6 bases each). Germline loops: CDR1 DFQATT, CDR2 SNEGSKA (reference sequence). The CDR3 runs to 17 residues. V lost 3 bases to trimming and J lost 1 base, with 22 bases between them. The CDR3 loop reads CSARSLRTEGESYEQYF. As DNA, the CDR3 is TGCAGTGCTAGGTCCCTCAGGACGGAGGGGGAATCCTACGAGCAGTACTTC.

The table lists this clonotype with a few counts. The CDR3 sequence: CATSSDTGASDTQYF. The CDR3 DNA reads TGTGCCACCAGCAGCGACACCGGGGCATCAGATACGCAGTATTTT. V is TRBV15 and J is TRBJ2-3; D may correspond to TRBD1 or TRBD2 (5 bases each). This CDR3 spans 15 amino acids. The germline CDR1 and CDR2 sequences are LNHNV and YYDKDF (reference sequence). V lost 3 bases and J lost 4, with 14 bases in between.